This T cell receptor (beta chain) was recovered during a study of cytomegalovirus exposure and HLA in healthy donors. PCR employed 60 Vbeta and 13 Jbeta primers. Assay: immunoSEQ multiplex PCR; the TCRdb copy retains only in-frame clones and omits some. The sample lists over 150,000 clones, 75% to 85% occurring once. There were likely unrecorded immune exposures, though donors were nominally healthy when sampled. The germline CDR1 and CDR2 sequences are KGHSH and LQKENI. The CDR3 runs to 18 residues. Trimming cost V 2 bases and J 0 bases, with 14 bases left between them. The source is a man younger than 40 in good health and CMV-seropositive. The chain has TRBV18 and TRBJ1-6; D is unclear. Sequencing was performed on PBMCs. The CDR3 loop is CASSPGWSGSSYNSPLHF. DNA for the CDR3: TGTGCCAGCTCACCAGGGTGGAGCGGGAGCTCCTATAATTCACCCCTCCACTTT.